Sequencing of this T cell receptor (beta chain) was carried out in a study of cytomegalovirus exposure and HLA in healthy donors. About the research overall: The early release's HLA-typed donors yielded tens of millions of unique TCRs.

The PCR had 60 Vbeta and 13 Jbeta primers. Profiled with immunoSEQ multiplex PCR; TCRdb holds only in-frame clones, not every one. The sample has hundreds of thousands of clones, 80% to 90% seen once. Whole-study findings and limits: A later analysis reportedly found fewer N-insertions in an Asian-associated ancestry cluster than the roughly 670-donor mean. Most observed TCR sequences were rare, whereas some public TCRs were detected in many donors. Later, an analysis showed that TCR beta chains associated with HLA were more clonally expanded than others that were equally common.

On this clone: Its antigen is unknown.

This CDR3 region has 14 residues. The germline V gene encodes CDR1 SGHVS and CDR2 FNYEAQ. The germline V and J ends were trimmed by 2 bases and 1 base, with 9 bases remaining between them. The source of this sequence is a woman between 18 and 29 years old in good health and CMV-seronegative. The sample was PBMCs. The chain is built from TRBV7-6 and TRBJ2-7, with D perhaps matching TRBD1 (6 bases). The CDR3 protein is CASSLNGQSYEQYF. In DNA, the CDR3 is TGTGCCAGCAGCTTAAACGGACAGTCCTACGAGCAGTACTTC.